This TCR beta chain emerged from a study of T cell repertoires in cytomegalovirus infection. Whole-study context: Carrying CMV and the relevant HLA type showed in public TCR beta signatures. Findings and limits, study-wide: HLA-C-restricted TCR beta clonotypes specific for CMV led the ex vivo response.

The junction had 21 bases not matched to a gene; V was cut back by 3 bases and J by 5 bases. The CDR3 is 19 amino acids. TCRdb reanalysed the reads using MiXCR and keeps one entry per CDR3 protein. Among approximately 76,000 distinct CDR3 sequences listed, more than 3% were seen once. Ten or more counts support this clonotype. What it binds is not known. This TCR derives from a human donor in good health (CMV status not recorded). Some clones in this sample may be carry-over from other donors' samples. Sequencing was performed on PBMCs. This chain links TRBV23-1 with TRBJ2-7; TRBD1 matches 8 bases. TRBV23-1 is noted as an ORF with a role that remains uncertain. The CDR3 is CASSHGSRSLRGRNNEQYF. CDR3 sequence (DNA): TGCGCCAGCAGTCATGGTTCACGATCCCTCAGGGGGCGGAACAACGAGCAGTACTTC.